This TCR beta chain was sequenced in a study of blood T cell repertoires in COVID-19. Looking at the study overall: COVID-19 samples, acute and convalescent, were from the United States, Italy and Spain. The analysed material was cDNA or gDNA that came from T cells, B-cell-depleted T cells, or PBMCs.

Methods used by the authors: Reference gene primer amplification in the assay estimated nucleated cell counts. Profiled with immunoSEQ multiplex PCR; TCRdb holds only in-frame clones, not every one. Clonal size and the V and J genes are those of that table, whereas D and trimming came from the DNA. Here the sample spans fewer than 50,000 clones, roughly 90% being singletons. This CDR3 has 16 amino acids. Germline V lookup: CDR1 WSHSY, CDR2 SAAADI. J lost 7 bases, V lost 3 bases, and 15 bases had no gene match. The source is a human donor in a cohort sampled during active COVID-19. This chain connects TRBV10-2 to TRBJ2-7, with 7 bases identical to TRBD2. The source material was peripheral blood. This CDR3 is CASSDPQAAGVGEQYV. CDR3 nucleotide sequence: TGCGCCAGCAGTGACCCGCAGGCGGCGGGAGTAGGAGAGCAGTACGTC.